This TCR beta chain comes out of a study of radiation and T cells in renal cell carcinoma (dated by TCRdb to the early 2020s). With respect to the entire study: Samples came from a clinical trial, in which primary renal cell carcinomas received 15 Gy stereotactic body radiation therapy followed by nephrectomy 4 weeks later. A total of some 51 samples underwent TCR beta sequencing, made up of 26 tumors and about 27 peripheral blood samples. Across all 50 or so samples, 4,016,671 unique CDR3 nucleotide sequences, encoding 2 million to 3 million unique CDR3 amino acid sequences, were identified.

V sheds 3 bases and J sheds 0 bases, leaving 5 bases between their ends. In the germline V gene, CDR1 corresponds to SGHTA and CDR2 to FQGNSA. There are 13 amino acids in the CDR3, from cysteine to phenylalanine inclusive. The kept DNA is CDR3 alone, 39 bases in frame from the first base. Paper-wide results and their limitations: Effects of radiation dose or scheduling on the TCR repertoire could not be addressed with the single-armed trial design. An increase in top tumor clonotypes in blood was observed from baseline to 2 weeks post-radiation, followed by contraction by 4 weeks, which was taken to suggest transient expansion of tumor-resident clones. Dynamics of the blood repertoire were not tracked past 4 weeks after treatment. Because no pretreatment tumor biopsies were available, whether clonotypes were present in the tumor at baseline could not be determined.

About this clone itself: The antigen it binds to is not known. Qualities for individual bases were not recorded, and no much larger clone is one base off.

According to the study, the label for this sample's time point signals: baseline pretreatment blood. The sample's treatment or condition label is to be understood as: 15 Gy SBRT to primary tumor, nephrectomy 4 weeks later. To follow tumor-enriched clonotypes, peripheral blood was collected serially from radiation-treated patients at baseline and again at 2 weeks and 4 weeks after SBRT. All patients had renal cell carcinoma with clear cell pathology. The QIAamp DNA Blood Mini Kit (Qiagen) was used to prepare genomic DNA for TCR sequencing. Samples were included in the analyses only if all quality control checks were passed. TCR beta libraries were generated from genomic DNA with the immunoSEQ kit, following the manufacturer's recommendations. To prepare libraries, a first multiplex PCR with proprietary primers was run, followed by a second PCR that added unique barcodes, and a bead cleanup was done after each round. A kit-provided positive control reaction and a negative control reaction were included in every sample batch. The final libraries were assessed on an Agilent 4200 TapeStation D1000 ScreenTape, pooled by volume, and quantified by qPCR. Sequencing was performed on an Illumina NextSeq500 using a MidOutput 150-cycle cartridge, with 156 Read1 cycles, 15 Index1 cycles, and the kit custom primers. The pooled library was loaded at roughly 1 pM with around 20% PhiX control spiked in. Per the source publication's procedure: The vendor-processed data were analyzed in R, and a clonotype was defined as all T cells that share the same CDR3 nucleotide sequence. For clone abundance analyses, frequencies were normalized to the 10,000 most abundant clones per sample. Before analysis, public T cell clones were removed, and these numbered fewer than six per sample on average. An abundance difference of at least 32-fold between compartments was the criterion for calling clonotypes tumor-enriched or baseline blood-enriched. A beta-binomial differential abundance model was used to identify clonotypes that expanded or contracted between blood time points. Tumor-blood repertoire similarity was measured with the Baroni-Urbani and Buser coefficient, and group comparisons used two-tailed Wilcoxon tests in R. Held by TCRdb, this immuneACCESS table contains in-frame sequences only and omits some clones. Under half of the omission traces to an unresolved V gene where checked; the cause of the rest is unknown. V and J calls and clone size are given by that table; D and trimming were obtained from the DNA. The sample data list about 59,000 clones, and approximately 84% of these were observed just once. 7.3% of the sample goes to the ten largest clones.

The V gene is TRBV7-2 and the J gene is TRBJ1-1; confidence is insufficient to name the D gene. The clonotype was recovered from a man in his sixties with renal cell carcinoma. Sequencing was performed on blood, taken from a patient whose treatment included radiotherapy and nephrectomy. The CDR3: CASSFRLNTEAFF. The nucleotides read TGTGCCAGCAGCTTCCGATTGAACACTGAAGCTTTCTTT.